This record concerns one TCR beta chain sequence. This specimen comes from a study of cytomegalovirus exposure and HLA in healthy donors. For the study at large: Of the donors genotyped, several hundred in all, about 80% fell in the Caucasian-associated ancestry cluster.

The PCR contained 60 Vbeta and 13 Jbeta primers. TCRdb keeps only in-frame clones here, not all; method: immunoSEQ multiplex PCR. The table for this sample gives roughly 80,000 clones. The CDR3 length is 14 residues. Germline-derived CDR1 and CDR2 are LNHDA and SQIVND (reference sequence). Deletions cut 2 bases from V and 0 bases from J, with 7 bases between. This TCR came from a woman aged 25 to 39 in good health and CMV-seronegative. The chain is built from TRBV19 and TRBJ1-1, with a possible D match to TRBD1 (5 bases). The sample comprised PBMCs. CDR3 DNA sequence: TGTGCCAGTAGTATACCGGGGGTGAACACTGAAGCTTTCTTT. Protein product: CASSIPGVNTEAFF.